These 2 T cell receptor beta chains share one sample of origin, sequenced in a study of blood T cell repertoires in COVID-19. The method was immunoSEQ multiplex PCR; TCRdb's version includes in-frame clones alone and lacks a portion of them. Of about 270,000 clones listed, more than 75% are singletons. The sample taken for sequencing was PBMCs or T cells enriched from blood (not recorded which). The origin of the receptors is a middle-aged woman with acute COVID-19.

V is TRBV9 and J is TRBJ1-4; D may be TRBD1 (6 bases). CDR3 length: 17 amino acids. CDR1 SGDLS and CDR2 YYNGEE come from the germline V gene. V was pared by 0 bases and J by 5 bases, with 17 bases between. The CDR3 nucleotides are TGTGCCAGCAGCGTAGGCCTCGGACAGTACCGAAATGAAAAACTGTTTTTT. Encoded protein: CASSVGLGQYRNEKLFF.

This chain links TRBV7-9 with TRBJ2-5; D call uncertain. The CDR3 length is 15 residues. The germline V gene encodes CDR1 SEHNR and CDR2 FQNEAQ (reference sequence). V was clipped by 5 bases and J by 2 bases, with 15 bases between them. The CDR3 coding sequence is TGTGCCAGCAGCCTCCTCAGGCAGTATCAAGAGACCCAGTACTTC. It codes for CASSLLRQYQETQYF.